The count of the clone carrying this TCR beta chain is one. Its antigen is still unknown. Sequencing used immunoSEQ multiplex PCR; TCRdb keeps in-frame clones, though not all of them. This table has 300,000 to 400,000 clones, approximately 81% appearing once. The ends were cut back, 6 bases at V and 3 bases at J, with 18 bases in the middle. The germline gives CDR1 SNHLY, CDR2 FYNNEI. The CDR3 covers 17 residues. This sample is part of a study of Ad26.COV2.S vaccination and SARS-CoV-2 variants. Background on the study: Donor allocation was to the COV1001 Ad26.COV2.S trial arm. Broader study findings: Breadth of non-spike TCRs did not differ between vaccinees and placebo recipients.

Noted treatment: over 15 received Ad26.COV2.S at low or high dose, single or two shots; roughly five received placebo; per-sample allocation not given. Sampling happened 63 days after the first vaccine or placebo injection. The receptor was isolated from a person between 18 and 59 years old who received the Ad26.COV2.S COVID-19 vaccine or a placebo. This chain connects TRBV2 to TRBJ2-6, with D hard to call. Source: peripheral blood, taken in a trial of Ad26.COV2.S vaccine versus placebo. CDR3 coding DNA: TGTGCCAGCAGCCCCGACTCTGGCTGGTATGGGGCCAACGTCCTGACTTTC. It encodes CASSPDSGWYGANVLTF.